The 27 T cell receptor beta chains listed next were all sequenced from one sample in a study of T-cell reconstitution after alpha-beta-depleted transplantation in children. Unique molecular identifiers tagged the TCRbeta library. Using its own MiXCR run on the PCR reads, TCRdb lists one record per CDR3 protein. This sample yields about 350,000 distinct CDR3 sequences, of which around 15% are seen a single time; about 41% belongs to the top ten. The sample here was PBMCs, mostly from graft donor cells, taken 360 days after TCRalphabeta/CD19-depleted stem cell transplant. These receptors were taken from a male patient aged 2 to 9 who had a stem cell transplant for acute lymphoblastic leukemia, so the T cells may come from the graft donor.

V is TRBV5-6 and J is TRBJ1-5; 10 bases agree with TRBD1. The CDR3 contains 15 residues. V shed 2 bases, J shed 7 bases, and the junction held 6 bases outside the gene matches. Looked up from germline, CDR1 is SGHDT and CDR2 is YYEEEE. CDR3 nucleotide sequence: TGTGCCAGCAGCTTCCGAGACAGGGGGCCGCAGCCCCAGCATTTT. This gives the protein CASSFRDRGPQPQHF.

This clonotype was picked up a small number of times. The rearrangement links TRBV4-3 to TRBJ2-7, with D tentatively TRBD1 or TRBD2 (5 bases each). This CDR3 is built from 20 residues. The V gene lost 2 bases and the J gene lost 3 bases, with 29 bases spanning the gap. Germline CDR1 LGHNA, CDR2 YSLEER. The CDR3 DNA reads TGCGCCAGCAGCCAATTCACCGGGAACCTCTTTTGGGGCCAAGACTACGAGCAGTACTTC. Translation: CASSQFTGNLFWGQDYEQYF.

This clonotype has just a few counts. J is TRBJ2-7 and V is TRBV7-8; TRBD2 might be the D (6 bases). V shed 5 bases and J shed 10 bases, with 15 bases lying between them. The CDR3 has 12 amino acids. Germline CDR1 reads SGHVS; CDR2 reads FQNEAQ. The CDR3 nucleotides read TGTGCCAGCAGCCCTACCCGCGGGATTCAGTACTTC. Translated: CASSPTRGIQYF.

The chain is built from TRBV29-1 and TRBJ2-2; a possible D gene is TRBD2 (6 bases). CDR1 and CDR2 from the germline V gene are SQVTM and ANQGSEA. CDR3 length: 12 amino acids. V shed 4 bases and J shed 5 bases, with 8 bases lying between them. CDR3 sequence: CSVGRGTGELFF. The DNA for the CDR3 is TGCAGCGTTGGGAGGGGAACCGGGGAGCTGTTTTTT.

This clonotype occurred a few times. The gene calls are TRBV7-8 and TRBJ2-7; D unresolved. CDR1 and CDR2 from the germline V gene are SGHVS and FQNEAQ. The germline V and J ends were trimmed by 4 bases and 2 bases, with 9 bases remaining between them. The CDR3 covers 13 residues. The CDR3 reads CASSSLAPYEQYF. In DNA form, the CDR3 reads TGTGCCAGCAGCTCATTGGCCCCCTACGAGCAGTACTTC.

This clonotype appeared many times. This chain joins TRBV12-3 or TRBV12-4 and TRBJ2-7; possibly TRBD2 for D (5 bases). The CDR3 is made up of 12 amino acids. V lost 7 bases and J lost 6, with 13 bases in between. The CDR3 spells CASTFGGSEQYF. Here the CDR3 DNA reads TGTGCCAGCACCTTCGGAGGTTCCGAGCAGTACTTC.

The chain couples TRBV27 to TRBJ2-1; 12 nucleotides agree with TRBD2. The CDR3 runs to 16 residues. Germline values: CDR1 MNHEY, CDR2 SMNVEV (reference sequence). J gave up 12 bases and V 2 bases, and 11 bases lay outside the gene matches. In DNA, the CDR3 is TGTGCCAGCAGTTTAAATACCCTAGCGGGAGGGCCTGGGCAGTTCTTC. It translates to CASSLNTLAGGPGQFF.

The chain uses TRBV20-1 and TRBJ1-4; a weak D match, TRBD1 (6 bases). Trimming took off 1 base at V and 2 bases at J, with 17 bases between the two ends. CDR1 is DFQATT, CDR2 SNEGSKA, per germline (reference sequence). The length of the CDR3 is 17 residues. The CDR3 DNA reads as TGCAGTGCTAGAGGGGCAGGGGCCTCCTCTACTAATGAAAAACTGTTTTTT. As protein: CSARGAGASSTNEKLFF.

The V call is TRBV27, the J call TRBJ2-7; the D gene is possibly TRBD1 (6 bases). Germline CDR1 MNHEY, CDR2 SMNVEV (reference sequence). Trimming took off 6 bases at V and 1 base at J, with 19 bases between the two ends. The CDR3 contains 16 residues. CDR3 region: CASRTSPGGSSYEQYF. In DNA form, the CDR3 reads TGTGCCAGCAGGACTTCGCCTGGGGGCTCTTCCTACGAGCAGTACTTC.

This clonotype was picked up a small number of times. This chain connects TRBV5-1 to TRBJ2-2, with unresolved D. Trimming took off 6 bases at V and 3 bases at J, with 6 bases between the two ends. The CDR3 has 12 amino acids. The germline CDR1 and CDR2 sequences are SGHRS and YFSETQ. CDR3 sequence reads: CASTLYTGELFF. The CDR3 DNA is TGCGCCAGCACTCTATACACCGGGGAGCTGTTTTTT.

At least ten counts were recorded for this clonotype. The J gene is TRBJ1-1, the V gene TRBV12-1; the D segment call TRBD1 is taken from the table without a DNA check. TRBV12-1 is tagged as a pseudogene. This CDR3 has 14 residues. CDR3 nucleotides: TGTGCCAGCAGCAACGGACAGGGCGGCACTGAAGCTTTCTTT. It yields the protein CASSNGQGGTEAFF.

This clonotype was observed a handful of times. The chain recombines TRBV20-1 with TRBJ2-3; D possibly corresponds to TRBD2 (6 bases). V shed 5 bases and J shed 2 bases, with 11 bases lying between them. Germline V gives CDR1 DFQATT, CDR2 SNEGSKA (reference sequence). The CDR3 is 13 residues long. For the CDR3, the DNA is TGCAGTGCTCCTAGGGAGGACACAGATACGCAGTATTTT. Translation: CSAPREDTDTQYF.

The chain is built from TRBV20-1 and TRBJ1-1, with unresolved D. Germline V CDR1 and CDR2: DFQATT, SNEGSKA (reference sequence). The CDR3 consists of 10 residues. Trimming took off 1 base at V and 4 bases at J, with 1 base between the two ends. As DNA, the CDR3 is TGCAGTGCTAGAGTCACTGAAGCTTTCTTT. Encoded protein: CSARVTEAFF.

The rearrangement links TRBV5-1 to TRBJ2-1, with 7 positions matching TRBD1. The CDR3 extends over 17 amino acids. The germline V gene encodes CDR1 SGHRS and CDR2 YFSETQ. The trim removed 0 bases at V and 4 bases at J, leaving 10 bases unmatched. Written as DNA, the CDR3 is TGCGCCAGCAGCTTGGTCGGACAGGAGGACCCTTACAATGAGCAGTTCTTC. Amino acids: CASSLVGQEDPYNEQFF.

The chain combines TRBV4-1 with TRBJ2-1; 10 positions agree with TRBD2. V was clipped by 0 bases and J by 5 bases; unmatched bases: 7. Germline-derived CDR1 and CDR2 are MGHRA and YSYEKL. This CDR3 contains 17 residues. Written as DNA, the CDR3 is TGCGCCAGCAGCCAAGATCCGGGACTAGCGCTAGACAATGAGCAGTTCTTC. As protein: CASSQDPGLALDNEQFF.

A few counts support this clonotype. This chain joins TRBV28 and TRBJ1-6, with TRBD1 matching over 7 bases. This CDR3 has 16 amino acids. Germline trimming cut 4 bases from V and 10 bases from J; bases unmatched to any gene: 13. Per germline, CDR1 MDHEN and CDR2 SYDVKM. This CDR3 is CASSSTGEGLGSPLHF. CDR3 DNA sequence: TGTGCCAGCAGTTCTACAGGGGAAGGTTTAGGGTCACCCCTCCACTTT.

In its sample, this clonotype was seen a few times. The chain has TRBV30 and TRBJ2-1; tentative D call: TRBD1 (6 bases). The germline V gene encodes CDR1 GTSNPN and CDR2 SVGIG (reference sequence). The length of the CDR3 is 11 residues. For the CDR3, the DNA is TGTGCTACAGGGACGGGCCATGAGCAGTTCTTC. The encoded protein is CATGTGHEQFF.

The genes are TRBV5-1 and TRBJ2-1, with 8 nucleotides matching TRBD2. The ends lost 0 bases at V and 8 bases at J; junction bases unmatched: 4. The CDR3 totals 14 residues. In germline, CDR1 is SGHRS, CDR2 YFSETQ. The CDR3: CASSLGAGGYEQFF. CDR3 DNA: TGCGCCAGCAGCTTGGGGGCGGGAGGCTATGAGCAGTTCTTC.

This clonotype was observed a handful of times. The chain joins TRBV24-1 to TRBJ2-1; 7 bases are shared with TRBD2. J was trimmed by 0 bases and V by 1 base; bases with no gene match: 11. This CDR3 has 19 residues. Germline CDR1 KGHDR, CDR2 SFDVKD. The CDR3, as DNA: TGTGCCACCAGTGATTTCAGGGCCTCTGGCGGGAGCTCCTACAATGAGCAGTTCTTC. Translating it yields CATSDFRASGGSSYNEQFF.

This chain uses TRBV20-1 with TRBJ2-7, with 10 bases aligning to TRBD1. In germline, CDR1 is DFQATT, CDR2 SNEGSKA (reference sequence). Trimming took 7 bases from V and 5 from J; bases not matched to a gene: 5. The CDR3 loop spans 12 amino acids. In nucleotides, the CDR3 is TGCAGTGTCGCGACAGGGGGCGACGAGCAGTACTTC. Its protein is CSVATGGDEQYF.

This chain links TRBV28 with TRBJ1-2; TRBD1 aligns across 9 bases. V gave up 4 bases and J gave up 0 bases; unmatched junction bases: 18. Looked up from germline, CDR1 is MDHEN and CDR2 is SYDVKM. The CDR3 has 20 amino acids. The CDR3, as DNA: TGTGCCAGCAGTTCCCCCTTCCACAGGGGGCTGAGAGAGGCTAACTATGGCTACACCTTC. The encoded protein is CASSSPFHRGLREANYGYTF.

This chain links TRBV15 with TRBJ2-2; D is unresolved. CDR1 and CDR2 from the germline V gene are LNHNV and YYDKDF (reference sequence). Deletions cut 4 bases from V and 6 bases from J, with 6 bases between. The CDR3 loop spans 12 amino acids. The chain's CDR3 is CATSIWAGELFF. The CDR3 nucleotides are TGTGCCACCAGCATATGGGCCGGGGAGCTGTTTTTT.

This clonotype was picked up one time. The CDR3 DNA reads TGTGCCAGCAGCTTGGGTGCGACCGGGACAGGGGACTATGGCTACACCTTC. It encodes CASSLGATGTGDYGYTF. The V and J genes are TRBV5-4 and TRBJ1-2; 10 nucleotides match TRBD1. Trimming cost V 0 bases and J 3 bases; bases outside gene matches: 8. CDR1 is SGHNT and CDR2 is YYREEE in the germline V gene (reference sequence). The CDR3 length is 17 residues.

This clonotype showed up just a few times. The V call is TRBV29-1, the J call TRBJ2-1, with 8 bases fitting TRBD2. Per the germline V gene, CDR1 is SQVTM and CDR2 is ANQGSEA. Trimming took 6 bases from V and 2 from J; bases not matched to a gene: 9. This CDR3 has 15 residues. The CDR3 DNA is TGCAGCGTCCCATCGGTACTAGCGGCCTACAATGAGCAGTTCTTC. Amino acid sequence: CSVPSVLAAYNEQFF.

This chain uses TRBV18 with TRBJ1-1; D ambiguous. The CDR3 loop spans 13 amino acids. Germline V gene sequence: CDR1 KGHSH, CDR2 LQKENI. V was trimmed by 3 bases and J by 3 bases, leaving 8 bases between them. The CDR3 protein is CASSPEFHTEAFF. CDR3 sequence (DNA): TGTGCCAGCTCACCGGAGTTTCACACTGAAGCTTTCTTT.

This chain links TRBV11-2 with TRBJ2-7; 7 nucleotides agree with TRBD2. The CDR3 length is 14 residues. Germline CDR1 SGHAT, CDR2 FQNNGV. V was pared by 2 bases and J by 3 bases, with 4 bases of the junction left unmatched. This CDR3 is CASSLILADYEQYF. DNA for the CDR3: TGTGCCAGCAGCTTAATCCTAGCGGACTACGAGCAGTACTTC. The whole variable domain, filled in from reference TRBV11-2 and TRBJ2-7, reads EAGVAQSPRYKIIEKRQSVAFWCNPISGHATLYWYQQILGQGPKLLIQFQNNGVVDDSQLPKDRFSAERLKGVDSTLKIQPAKLEDSAVYLCASSLILADYEQYFGPGTRLTVT.

V is TRBV12-3 or TRBV12-4 and J is TRBJ2-7, with TRBD2 as a possible D gene (5 bases). CDR3 length: 15 amino acids. With 3 bases removed from V and 2 bases from J, the gap between germline ends came to 14 bases. CDR3 sequence (DNA): TGTGCCAGCAGTTTCGGCGCGGGCCCCACCTACGAGCAGTACTTC. It codes for CASSFGAGPTYEQYF.